The 22 T cell receptor beta chains in this list originate from one sample, sequenced in a study of cytomegalovirus exposure and HLA in healthy donors (TCRdb year 2017). Library prep was done by the immunoSEQ multiplex PCR assay. The multiplex PCR relied on a mix of 60 forward primers for TCR Vbeta segments and 13 reverse primers for TCR Jbeta segments. The source is immuneACCESS, and TCRdb retained only in-frame sequences with V and J called. Part of the clones is not carried over; for the studies checked, unresolved V genes explain less than half of this, and the remainder is unexplained. This sample's clone table shows about 74,000 clones. 7.5% of the sample is taken by the ten largest. Sequencing input: PBMCs. The receptors originated from a female donor in good health and CMV-seropositive.

This chain uses TRBV6-5 with TRBJ1-3, with a possible D match to TRBD1 (6 bases). With 2 bases removed from V and 4 bases from J, the gap between germline ends came to 12 bases. Germline-derived CDR1 and CDR2 are MNHEY and SVGAGI. The CDR3 is 15 residues long. The CDR3, as DNA: TGTGCCAGCAGTTACCACAGGGAGAGAGGAAACACCATATATTTT. This sequence encodes CASSYHRERGNTIYF.

V and J are TRBV11-3 and TRBJ2-7, with 7 bases matching TRBD2. This CDR3 contains 12 residues. The germline V gene encodes CDR1 SGHNT and CDR2 YENEEA. The trim removed 3 bases at V and 7 bases at J, leaving 3 bases unmatched. The CDR3 sequence: CASSFHGGEQYF. CDR3 bases: TGTGCCAGCAGCTTCCACGGGGGGGAGCAGTACTTC.

The rearrangement joins TRBV5-1 to TRBJ2-3, with 9 bases fitting TRBD2. V shed 5 bases and J 1 base; nucleotides not matched to a gene: 2. The CDR3 runs to 14 residues. The germline gives CDR1 SGHRS, CDR2 YFSETQ. The CDR3 DNA is TGCGCCAGCAGGTGGACTAGCGGCACAGATACGCAGTATTTT. Protein product: CASRWTSGTDTQYF.

The V and J genes are TRBV5-5 and TRBJ2-1; TRBD1 might be the D (5 bases). V lost 6 bases and J lost 3, with 13 bases in between. Germline values: CDR1 SGHKS, CDR2 YYEKEE (reference sequence). This CDR3 spans 14 amino acids. CDR3 in amino acids: CASNSLQGYNEQFF. CDR3 DNA sequence: TGTGCCAGCAACTCCTTGCAGGGCTACAATGAGCAGTTCTTC.

The chain has TRBV11-2 and TRBJ2-5; TRBD2 matches 7 bases. Germline V lookup: CDR1 SGHAT, CDR2 FQNNGV. The CDR3 runs 15 residues. V dropped 5 bases and J dropped 2; count of bases not matched to a gene: 8. CDR3 region: CASSPRAGRQETQYF. The CDR3 DNA follows: TGTGCCAGCAGCCCCCGAGCGGGGAGGCAAGAGACCCAGTACTTC.

The chain is built from TRBV19 and TRBJ2-7, with TRBD2 identical over 16 bases. J gave up 1 base and V 5 bases, and 11 bases lay outside the gene matches. Germline assignment: CDR1 LNHDA and CDR2 SQIVND (reference sequence). The CDR3 loop spans 19 amino acids. As DNA, the CDR3 is TGTGCCAGTAGTCCCCCCCCAGGGACTAGCGGGAGGGGTTCCTACGAGCAGTACTTC. Its translation: CASSPPPGTSGRGSYEQYF.

The chain has TRBV10-1 and TRBJ2-7, with 7 bases that match TRBD1. V was pared by 6 bases and J by 1 base, with 9 bases of the junction left unmatched. The CDR3 consists of 15 residues. Germline CDR1 reads WNHNN; CDR2 reads SYGVQD (reference sequence). The CDR3 region is CASRLQGPDSYEQYF. The CDR3 DNA follows: TGCGCCAGCAGACTACAGGGGCCCGATTCCTACGAGCAGTACTTC.

DNA for the CDR3: TGTGCCAGCAGTCTAGGCGGATATAGCAATCAGCCCCAGCATTTT. It translates to CASSLGGYSNQPQHF. The chain carries TRBV28 and TRBJ1-5; D remains ambiguous. The V and J ends lost 5 bases and 0 bases respectively, with 11 bases between them. Germline V gives CDR1 MDHEN, CDR2 SYDVKM. The CDR3 totals 15 residues.

The chain couples TRBV27 to TRBJ1-5; D is perhaps TRBD1 (6 bases). Germline lookup yields CDR1 MNHEY and CDR2 SMNVEV (reference sequence). The CDR3 length is 13 residues. V was pared by 3 bases and J by 7 bases, with 10 bases between. The CDR3 nucleotides are TGTGCCAGCAGTTTTACAGGGTACCAGCCCCAGCATTTT. This sequence encodes CASSFTGYQPQHF.

The J gene is TRBJ2-7, the V gene TRBV7-9, with D unresolved. Trimming stripped 6 bases from V and 0 bases from J, with 9 bases between. The CDR3 spans 13 residues. Germline lookup yields CDR1 SEHNR and CDR2 FQNEAQ (reference sequence). The CDR3 region is CASSHIGSYEQYF. For the CDR3, the DNA is TGTGCCAGCAGTCATATCGGCTCCTACGAGCAGTACTTC.

The genes are TRBV7-9 and TRBJ2-2; 11 bases are shared with TRBD1. With 4 bases clipped from V and 5 bases from J, the junction kept 9 bases outside the gene matches. Germline V gives CDR1 SEHNR, CDR2 FQNEAQ (reference sequence). CDR3 length: 17 residues. The CDR3 coding sequence is TGTGCCAGCAGCTCGATAATCGGGACAGGGGGGACCGGGGAGCTGTTTTTT. Amino acids: CASSSIIGTGGTGELFF.

The chain joins TRBV4-2 to TRBJ1-2; possible D gene TRBD1, 6 bases. V dropped 8 bases and J dropped 8 bases, with 18 bases sitting between them. Germline values: CDR1 LGHNA, CDR2 YNFKEQ. The CDR3 is 13 amino acids. The CDR3 loop is CASSMGARDGYTF. CDR3 sequence (DNA): TGTGCCAGCTCCATGGGGGCGAGGGACGGCTACACCTTC.

The chain is built from TRBV28 and TRBJ1-1; tentatively, D is TRBD1 (6 bases). Germline CDR1 MDHEN, CDR2 SYDVKM. Trimming left V 5 bases short and J 5 bases short, with 18 bases between. The CDR3 covers 15 residues. In DNA, the CDR3 is TGTGCCAGCAGTCCCCTGGGGGCAGGTCGTACTGAAGCTTTCTTT. Its protein product is CASSPLGAGRTEAFF.

The chain uses TRBV6-5 and TRBJ1-5; no clear D. Trimming removed 3 bases at V and 5 bases at J, with 11 bases between. The CDR3 covers 14 residues. Germline V gives CDR1 MNHEY, CDR2 SVGAGI. Here the CDR3 DNA reads TGTGCCAGCAGTTATAGCTGGGGAGATCAGCCCCAGCATTTT. Its translation: CASSYSWGDQPQHF.

The chain couples TRBV5-8 to TRBJ2-2; TRBD1 is a possible D gene (6 bases). The CDR3 loop spans 17 amino acids. With 4 bases removed from V and 4 bases from J, the gap between germline ends came to 20 bases. The V gene's germline CDR1 is SGHTS and CDR2 YDEGEE. CDR3 sequence (DNA): TGTGCCAGCAGCCCCGGGGACAACAACGCGATCACCGGGGAGCTGTTTTTT. This codes for CASSPGDNNAITGELFF.

This chain uses TRBV6-5 with TRBJ2-7; TRBD1 might be the D (6 bases). Germline V gene data show CDR1 as MNHEY and CDR2 as SVGAGI. The CDR3 runs 15 residues. V was shortened by 5 bases and J by 2 bases, with 16 bases between the two germline ends. The CDR3 nucleotides read TGTGCCAGCAGTCCGGGGACACTGGGCGCCTACGAGCAGTACTTC. Translating gives CASSPGTLGAYEQYF.

The chain uses TRBV28 and TRBJ1-2, with TRBD1 matching over 7 bases. V shed 6 bases and J 5 bases; nucleotides not matched to a gene: 3. The length of the CDR3 is 12 residues. Germline assignment: CDR1 MDHEN and CDR2 SYDVKM. The chain's CDR3 is CASRLGQYGYTF. The CDR3 bases are TGTGCCAGCAGGCTGGGACAGTATGGCTACACCTTC.

This chain uses TRBV10-1 with TRBJ2-7, with D perhaps TRBD2 (5 bases). The V end was cut by 6 bases, the J end by 7 bases, with 7 bases between. Germline V gene lookup returns CDR1 WNHNN and CDR2 SYGVQD (reference sequence). The CDR3 sequence is 10 residues long. CDR3 amino acids: CASSPGEQYF. In nucleotides, the CDR3 is TGCGCCAGCAGCCCGGGAGAGCAGTACTTC.

The chain joins TRBV11-2 to TRBJ2-3; maybe TRBD2 (5 bases). The V gene lost 1 base and the J gene lost 0 bases, with 14 bases spanning the gap. The CDR3 sequence is 17 residues long. The germline V gene encodes CDR1 SGHAT and CDR2 FQNNGV. The CDR3 coding sequence is TGTGCCAGCAGCTTAGCTCTTTCGGGCGGGAGCACAGATACGCAGTATTTT. This encodes CASSLALSGGSTDTQYF.

The V and J genes are TRBV6-1 and TRBJ2-5, with TRBD1 matching over 8 bases. CDR1 is MNHNS and CDR2 is SASEGT in the germline V gene. The CDR3 is 14 amino acids. J was trimmed by 2 bases and V by 7 bases; bases with no gene match: 6. The DNA for the CDR3 is TGTGCCAGCAATGACAGGGGTAGACAAGAGACCCAGTACTTC. It is translated as CASNDRGRQETQYF.

This chain joins TRBV5-6 and TRBJ1-1; 8 bases fit TRBD1. V gave up 4 bases and J gave up 4 bases; unmatched junction bases: 9. This CDR3 is built from 15 residues. Germline lookup yields CDR1 SGHDT and CDR2 YYEEEE. The CDR3 region is CASSLPQGDGTEAFF. In nucleotides, the CDR3 is TGTGCCAGCAGCCTCCCACAGGGGGATGGCACTGAAGCTTTCTTT.

The chain combines TRBV23-1 with TRBJ2-7; D possibly corresponds to TRBD1 (5 bases). TRBV23-1 is placed among ORFs of uncertain function. Trimming shortened V by 4 bases and J by 1 base, and 11 bases separated the two germline ends. The length of the CDR3 is 14 residues. The CDR3 region is CASSLAGISYEQYF. The CDR3 DNA is TGCGCCAGCAGTCTCGCAGGGATATCCTACGAGCAGTACTTC.